These T cell receptor beta chains were read from a single sample in a study of blood T cell repertoires in COVID-19. Libraries were prepared by immunoSEQ multiplex PCR; TCRdb keeps only in-frame clonotypes and omits some of them. The sample comprises some 93,000 clones, around nine tenths of which are singletons, and roughly 6.5% rests with the top ten. Sequencing input: peripheral blood. The receptors originated from a man aged 55-75 years with acute or convalescent COVID-19. The CDR3 runs from the conserved cysteine through the conserved F or W. A D gene is named only where the DNA matches it firmly.

j_gene: TRBJ1-4
d_gene: .
v_gene: TRBV6-5
CDR3aa: CASSYSFRDKSEKLFF

j_gene: TRBJ2-7
d_gene: TRBD1
v_gene: TRBV6-5
CDR3aa: CASSRGQGYEQYF

j_gene: TRBJ2-7
d_gene: TRBD2
v_gene: TRBV6-1
CDR3aa: CASSETGGPFEQYF

j_gene: TRBJ1-3
d_gene: .
v_gene: TRBV10-1
CDR3aa: CASSGGSGNTIYF

j_gene: TRBJ2-2
d_gene: .
v_gene: TRBV6-2/TRBV6-3
CDR3aa: CASSYGGRISNTGELFF

j_gene: TRBJ2-2
d_gene: .
v_gene: TRBV4-1
CDR3aa: CASRPLDTHTGELFF

j_gene: TRBJ1-2
d_gene: TRBD1
v_gene: TRBV7-9
CDR3aa: CASSAGTGEVYGYTF

j_gene: TRBJ1-6
d_gene: .
v_gene: TRBV4-1
CDR3aa: CASSQVRPGSSYNSPLHF

j_gene: TRBJ1-1
d_gene: .
v_gene: TRBV4-1
CDR3aa: CASSPRALNTEAFF

j_gene: TRBJ1-2
d_gene: TRBD1
v_gene: TRBV19
CDR3aa: CASRQGPNYGYTF

j_gene: TRBJ2-2
d_gene: .
v_gene: TRBV10-2
CDR3aa: CASSEFLSANTGELFF

j_gene: TRBJ1-2
d_gene: .
v_gene: TRBV30
CDR3aa: CAWSVRAGYGYTF

j_gene: TRBJ1-3
d_gene: .
v_gene: TRBV11-3
CDR3aa: CASSSDSRSGNTIYF

j_gene: TRBJ1-5
d_gene: TRBD1
v_gene: TRBV7-9
CDR3aa: CASSSGGLGNQPQHF

j_gene: TRBJ1-1
d_gene: .
v_gene: TRBV11-2
CDR3aa: CASSKTGGPGTEAFF

j_gene: TRBJ1-5
d_gene: .
v_gene: TRBV19
CDR3aa: CASPDGGVGQPQHF

j_gene: TRBJ2-1
d_gene: TRBD2
v_gene: TRBV7-7
CDR3aa: CASSLNLAGEYNEQFF

j_gene: TRBJ2-4
d_gene: .
v_gene: TRBV23-1
CDR3aa: CASSLRTPGGNIQYF

j_gene: TRBJ2-1
d_gene: TRBD2
v_gene: TRBV9
CDR3aa: CASSVSSGPSGGARNEQFF